These 8 T cell receptor beta chains originate from one sample sequenced in a study of blood T cell repertoires in COVID-19. Measured with immunoSEQ multiplex PCR; TCRdb has only the in-frame clones, and not every one. The table records 250,000 or so clones, around nine tenths of them present only once. The specimen was PBMCs or T cells enriched from blood (not recorded which). These receptor sequences come from a woman in her forties or fifties who had recovered from COVID-19.

The chain carries TRBV6-9 and TRBJ1-5; the D is unclear. Germline values: CDR1 MNHGY, CDR2 SVAAGI. The CDR3 extends over 13 amino acids. V was trimmed by 4 bases and J by 4 bases, leaving 8 bases between them. The CDR3 protein is CASSSVGNQPQHF. The CDR3 DNA reads as TGTGCCAGCAGTTCCGTCGGGAATCAGCCCCAGCATTTT.

V usage is TRBV7-9 and J usage is TRBJ1-1; possible D gene TRBD1, 5 bases. The CDR3 loop spans 14 amino acids. V was cut by 3 bases and J by 3 bases, with 11 bases left in between. Germline CDR1 SEHNR, CDR2 FQNEAQ (reference sequence). This CDR3 reads CASSFAQGYTEAFF. DNA of the CDR3: TGTGCCAGCAGCTTTGCCCAGGGATACACTGAAGCTTTCTTT. Using reference TRBV7-9 and TRBJ1-1 for the parts outside the CDR3, the full variable domain is DTGVSQNPRHKITKRGQNVTFRCDPISEHNRLYWYRQTLGQGPEFLTYFQNEAQLEKSRLLSDRFSAERPKGSFSTLEIQRTEQGDSAMYLCASSFAQGYTEAFFGQGTRLTVV.

The chain couples TRBV7-2 to TRBJ2-3, with TRBD2 matching 9 bases. Germline CDR1 reads SGHTA; CDR2 reads FQGNSA. Unmatched junction bases numbered 10, after V lost 5 bases and J lost 1 base. This CDR3 comprises 17 residues. Written as DNA, the CDR3 is TGTGCCAGCAGCGCCCTCCCGACTAGCGGACGCACAGATACGCAGTATTTT. Translation gives CASSALPTSGRTDTQYF.

The V and J genes are TRBV3-1 (or the pseudogene TRBV3-2) and TRBJ2-4; TRBD2 matches at 7 bases. CDR3 length: 15 residues. The ends lost 5 bases at V and 1 base at J; junction bases unmatched: 5. In germline, CDR1 is LGHDT, CDR2 YNNKEL (reference sequence). CDR3 sequence reads: CASSAWEGAKNIQYF. DNA of the CDR3: TGTGCCAGCAGCGCCTGGGAGGGGGCCAAAAACATTCAGTACTTC.

V and J are TRBV7-3 and TRBJ2-3; D call uncertain. Per germline, CDR1 SGHTA and CDR2 FQGTGA. V was cut by 5 bases and J by 3 bases, with 15 bases left in between. The CDR3 runs 15 residues. The CDR3 loop reads CASSPYPTGTDTQYF. DNA for the CDR3: TGTGCCAGCAGCCCTTACCCGACTGGGACAGATACGCAGTATTTT.

This clone has just one count. This chain uses TRBV7-9 with TRBJ2-3; D possibly corresponds to TRBD1 (6 bases). Trimming left V 4 bases short and J 1 base short, with 12 bases between. This CDR3 region has 15 residues. Germline V gives CDR1 SEHNR, CDR2 FQNEAQ (reference sequence). The CDR3 here is CASSWDIGRTDTQYF. DNA for the CDR3: TGTGCCAGCAGCTGGGACATTGGTCGCACAGATACGCAGTATTTT. The variable domain in full, with the rest retrieved from reference TRBV7-9 and TRBJ2-3, is DTGVSQNPRHKITKRGQNVTFRCDPISEHNRLYWYRQTLGQGPEFLTYFQNEAQLEKSRLLSDRFSAERPKGSFSTLEIQRTEQGDSAMYLCASSWDIGRTDTQYFGPGTRLTVL.

The chain is built from TRBV7-3 and TRBJ2-3; TRBD1 matches 7 bases. CDR1 and CDR2 from the germline V gene are SGHTA and FQGTGA. The junction had 9 bases not matched to a gene; V was cut back by 5 bases and J by 1 base. CDR3 length: 16 residues. As DNA, the CDR3 is TGTGCCAGCAGCCTCACCGGGACAGCCGGCACAGATACGCAGTATTTT. It specifies CASSLTGTAGTDTQYF. The full variable domain, its missing parts supplied by reference TRBV7-3 and TRBJ2-3, is GAGVSQTPSNKVTEKGKYVELRCDPISGHTALYWYRQSLGQGPEFLIYFQGTGAADDSGLPNDRFFAVRPEGSVSTLKIQRTERGDSAVYLCASSLTGTAGTDTQYFGPGTRLTVL.

Only one count was recorded for this clone. The rearrangement uses TRBV19 and TRBJ1-4; 7 nucleotides align to TRBD1. This CDR3 has 15 residues. V was pared by 4 bases and J by 4 bases, with 6 bases of the junction left unmatched. Germline assignment: CDR1 LNHDA and CDR2 SQIVND (reference sequence). CDR3 loop: CASSTGTAINEKLFF. The DNA for the CDR3 is TGTGCCAGTAGTACGGGGACAGCGATTAATGAAAAACTGTTTTTT.